This T cell receptor beta chain emerged from a study of tumor-infiltrating lymphocytes in primary liver carcinoma (dated by TCRdb to 2017 to 2019). For the wider study: Hepatocellular carcinoma (four) or combined HCC and intrahepatic cholangiocarcinoma (one) was present in the five patients, who were three men and two women aged 30 to 69 years. The tumors of the five patients were staged as T1-T3 N0M0, with maximum diameters ranging from roughly 4.2 to 11 cm. Roughly 3.5 to 8 million productive TCRbeta reads were obtained per sample, and no significant difference in read depth was found between tissue types. The study combined TCRbeta repertoire sequencing, expression microarrays and whole-exome sequencing across five regions of each liver tumor, with adjacent normal tissue and blood. A total of 35 or so specimens from 5 patients went through TCRbeta repertoire sequencing, namely 25 tumor regions, 5 adjacent noncancerous liver tissues and 5 peripheral blood samples. To link TCRbeta repertoire diversity with the local molecular phenotype, the roughly 26 tumor region samples were profiled using Agilent mRNA microarrays. Technical replicate repertoires showed high reproducibility, with mean shared-clone rates roughly 0.89 and correlation coefficients above 0.95. Study-level results and caveats: The top 250 clones made up a significantly larger repertoire fraction in tumors than in blood (p = 0.039). Repertoire overlap was found to be higher between tumor regions (mean roughly 35%) than between tumor-adjacent (roughly 17%) or tumor-blood (around 14%) pairs, consistent with antigen-driven expansion. Only five patients were included in the study, and the authors note that the findings should be validated in a larger study. Because the samples were bulk and unsorted, CD4+ and CD8+ T cell repertoires could not be compared. Only the TCR beta chain was sequenced, which likely underestimates true repertoire diversity because unpaired alpha chains were not captured. Just about 7.5-24% of top clones turned up in all five regions of a tumor, which suggests spatial heterogeneity among tumor-infiltrating T cells.

This clonotype was recorded once. It has no known antigen specificity. This CDR3 is missing its conserved last phenylalanine or tryptophan, likely due to a read error. The CDR3 totals 15 residues, both ends included. CDR3 DNA only is kept here, 45 bases in frame from base 1. V loses 0 bases at its end and J loses 5 bases; junction bases beyond the gene matches: 6. CDR1 and CDR2 (SGDLS, YYNGEE) derive from the germline V gene. Total RNA and DNA were co-extracted without cell sorting from around 20-30 mg of bulk tissue using the AllPrep DNA/RNA mini kit. A handful of patients with histopathologically diagnosed primary liver carcinoma underwent surgical resection in China between November 2015 and early 2016. At the time of sampling, the patients were treatment-naive and had chronic HBV infection. Five spatially separated regions were sampled from each tumor: the superior, inferior, left-lateral and right-lateral poles, plus the tumor centre. Histology showed that every tumor sample contained more than 80% viable tumor cells. Fresh tumor and adjacent tissue pieces were bisected, with one half stored in RNAlater at -80 degrees C and the other half sent for histology.

TCRbeta-specific cDNA was reverse-transcribed from 500 ng total RNA using a constant-region primer and ProtoScript II reverse transcriptase. Three nested multiplex PCR rounds, following a slightly modified ARM-PCR procedure, were used to build the TCRbeta libraries. Each of the first two PCR rounds ran for roughly 11 cycles and used multiplex TRBV1-TRBV30 forward primers together with a Cbeta reverse primer. Sample barcodes and Illumina adapters were added in a final 25-cycle PCR with Deep VentR polymerase. Before sequencing, amplicons between 200 and 500 bp were purified from gel using a QIAquick gel extraction kit. An Illumina HiSeq 2500 was used to sequence the TCRbeta amplicons with 250-bp paired-end reads. The original methods were these. Trimmomatic v0.33 was used to quality-trim the reads, and FLASH v1.2.11 was used to merge paired reads so that full CDR3 sequences could be recovered. V, D and J germline segments were assigned to the rearranged TCRbeta sequences using MiGEC v1.2.1b. Clonotype statistics and Shannon-Wiener diversity indices were calculated with VDJtools v1.0.0. Except for diversity analysis, only each sample's 250 most abundant clonotypes were used in subsequent analyses to reduce sampling bias. TCRdb trimmed public reads at Q25 via fastp, called clones via MiXCR and kept in-frame beta chains. For every CDR3 protein sequence, its rows merge into one entry that carries the most common genes and DNA. TCRdb assigned the V and J calls; the authors' analysis was not used. Counted in this sample were under 130,000 distinct CDR3 sequences; 80% to 85% of them appeared once. The top ten clones comprise approximately 18% of the sample.

The V gene is TRBV9 and the J gene is TRBJ2-7; the central 9 bases match TRBD1. The TCR originated in a middle-aged man with primary liver carcinoma and hepatitis B virus infection. The sequencing input was liver tumor tissue from sampling region 3. The cell subset or site label for this specimen denotes: tumor region T3, left-lateral pole. The base sequence is TGTGCCAGCAGCGTAGGGTGGGACAGGGCCCACGAGCAGTACTCC. This encodes CASSVGWDRAHEQYS.